The 25 T cell receptor beta chains listed next were all sequenced from one sample in a study of T-cell memory formation after mild COVID-19. TCRdb reanalysed the 5' RACE reads using MiXCR and keeps one entry per CDR3 protein. The sample holds 250,000 to 300,000 distinct CDR3 sequences, roughly 17% seen once. Sample: PBMCs or a T cell subset sorted from them (not recorded which). These receptors originate from a man younger than 35 who had mild COVID-19 (a few samples of this study predate the infection). Cell type and time point are not known.

The gene calls are TRBV7-9 and TRBJ2-6, with D unresolved. Trimming pared 3 bases from V and 0 bases from J, leaving 15 bases between. CDR1 SEHNR and CDR2 FQNEAQ come from the germline V gene (reference sequence). The CDR3 sequence is 18 residues long. This chain's CDR3 is CASSFDVGRISGANVLTF. CDR3 coding DNA: TGTGCCAGCAGCTTTGATGTCGGGCGGATCTCTGGGGCCAACGTCCTGACTTTC.

This clonotype was counted a few times. The CDR3 DNA follows: TGTGCCAGCTTCGGGCGGGGATTCACAGATACGCAGTATTTT. Protein product: CASFGRGFTDTQYF. The genes are TRBV18 and TRBJ2-3, with D tentatively TRBD2 (6 bases). The CDR3 contains 14 residues. Trimming shortened V by 7 bases and J by 2 bases, and 13 bases separated the two germline ends. Germline V gene sequence: CDR1 KGHSH, CDR2 LQKENI. Full variable domain (rest looked up from reference TRBV18 and TRBJ2-3): NAGVMQNPRHLVRRRGQEARLRCSPMKGHSHVYWYRQLPEEGLKFMVYLQKENIIDESGMPKERFSAEFPKEGPSILRIQQVVRGDSAAYFCASFGRGFTDTQYFGPGTRLTVL.

The genes are TRBV29-1 and TRBJ1-2; D gene unclear. Trimming cost V 3 bases and J 8 bases, with 19 bases left between them. Germline values: CDR1 SQVTM, CDR2 ANQGSEA. This CDR3 is 14 amino acids long. CDR3 bases: TGCAGCGTTGAGGTGGGCCCCTCACTGTTGGGCTACACCTTC. Translated, it gives CSVEVGPSLLGYTF. Filled out from reference TRBV29-1 and TRBJ1-2, the complete variable domain reads SAVISQKPSRDICQRGTSLTIQCQVDSQVTMMFWYRQQPGQSLTLIATANQGSEATYESGFVIDKFPISRPNLTFSTLTVSNMSPEDSSIYLCSVEVGPSLLGYTFGSGTRLTVV.

The V gene is TRBV4-1, the J gene TRBJ1-1, with 8 bases fitting TRBD1. Per the germline V gene, CDR1 is MGHRA and CDR2 is YSYEKL. This CDR3 spans 17 amino acids. The trim removed 4 bases at V and 3 bases at J, leaving 13 bases unmatched. CDR3 protein: CASSPDRELSTDTEAFF. The CDR3 bases are TGCGCCAGCAGCCCGGACAGGGAATTATCGACGGACACTGAAGCTTTCTTT.

The chain uses TRBV5-1 and TRBJ2-2; D may be TRBD2 (5 bases). V shed 2 bases and J shed 10 bases, with 15 bases lying between them. This CDR3 region has 14 residues. CDR1 SGHRS and CDR2 YFSETQ come from the germline V gene. CDR3 protein: CASSFLLLGPELFF. As DNA, the CDR3 is TGCGCCAGCAGCTTCCTCTTACTAGGCCCGGAGCTGTTTTTT. The entire variable domain, with the rest obtained from reference TRBV5-1 and TRBJ2-2, is as follows: KAGVTQTPRYLIKTRGQQVTLSCSPISGHRSVSWYQQTPGQGLQFLFEYFSETQRNKGNFPGRFSGRQFSNSRSEMNVSTLELGDSALYLCASSFLLLGPELFFGEGSRLTVL.

This clonotype was observed at least ten times. The chain joins TRBV20-1 to TRBJ2-1, with 10 bases lining up with TRBD2. Unmatched junction bases numbered 11, after V lost 6 bases and J lost 9 bases. Germline V gene data show CDR1 as DFQATT and CDR2 as SNEGSKA (reference sequence). The CDR3 covers 14 residues. Written as DNA, the CDR3 is TGCAGTGCCTCACAAAGCGGGGGGGCCGTTGAGCAGTTCTTC. Translating gives CSASQSGGAVEQFF.

The chain combines TRBV19 with TRBJ2-3; D gene uncertain. This CDR3 contains 16 residues. CDR1 is LNHDA, CDR2 SQIVND, per germline (reference sequence). V lost 6 bases to trimming and J lost 0 bases, with 16 bases between them. The CDR3, as DNA: TGTGCCAGTAGCCTGCGACCTACTACTAGCACAGATACGCAGTATTTT. This encodes CASSLRPTTSTDTQYF.

The V and J genes are TRBV6-5 and TRBJ2-1; TRBD2 aligns across 7 bases. V was clipped by 8 bases and J by 7 bases; unmatched bases: 8. The germline V gene has CDR1 MNHEY and CDR2 SVGAGI. The CDR3 totals 13 residues. In nucleotides, the CDR3 is TGTGCCAGCTCGGGGGGAGTGTGGAATGAGCAGTTCTTC. It encodes CASSGGVWNEQFF.

This clonotype was counted a few times. The rearrangement links TRBV6-5 to TRBJ2-1, with D possibly being TRBD2 (7 bases). V lost 3 bases to trimming and J lost 8 bases, with 17 bases between them. This CDR3 region has 15 residues. CDR1 is MNHEY and CDR2 is SVGAGI in the germline V gene. The CDR3 reads CASSYRGGGRDEQFF. In DNA form, the CDR3 reads TGTGCCAGCAGTTATCGTGGGGGGGGCAGAGATGAGCAGTTCTTC.

This clonotype showed up many times. The chain has TRBV15 and TRBJ2-1; D assignment may be TRBD1 or TRBD2 (5 bases each). The V and J ends lost 0 bases and 4 bases respectively, with 16 bases between them. Germline CDR1 reads LNHNV; CDR2 reads YYDKDF (reference sequence). This CDR3 contains 17 residues. The DNA of the CDR3 is TGTGCCACCAGCAGAGACGCAGGGACCCAACCGTACAATGAGCAGTTCTTC. Its translation is CATSRDAGTQPYNEQFF.

This clonotype has just a few counts. The chain uses TRBV7-9 and TRBJ1-2; D is possibly TRBD1 (5 bases). CDR1 and CDR2 (germline): SEHNR, FQNEAQ (reference sequence). Trimming shortened V by 5 bases and J by 4 bases, and 11 bases separated the two germline ends. This CDR3 is 13 amino acids long. For the CDR3, the DNA is TGTGCCAGCAGCGGGACCGCTCCCTATGGCTACACCTTC. Its translation is CASSGTAPYGYTF.

This chain uses TRBV19 with TRBJ2-4, with a tentative D call TRBD1 (6 bases). V was cut by 4 bases and J by 6 bases, with 13 bases left in between. The length of the CDR3 is 14 residues. Germline V gene data show CDR1 as LNHDA and CDR2 as SQIVND (reference sequence). The CDR3 nucleotides are TGTGCCAGTAGTAACCCGGGACAAAGAAACATTCAGTACTTC. Amino acids: CASSNPGQRNIQYF.

This clonotype turned up a few times. The rearrangement joins TRBV5-5 to TRBJ2-7; tentatively, D is TRBD1 (5 bases). CDR3 length: 14 amino acids. Trimming took 2 bases from V and 3 from J, leaving 12 bases between them. CDR1 and CDR2 (germline): SGHKS, YYEKEE (reference sequence). The CDR3 bases are TGTGCCAGCAGCTTAGTAGGGGCGATCTACGAGCAGTACTTC. Protein product: CASSLVGAIYEQYF.

This clonotype was seen only a few times. The chain is built from TRBV24-1 and TRBJ2-3, with 10 bases aligning to TRBD2. This CDR3 spans 16 amino acids. J gave up 0 bases and V 3 bases, and 2 bases lay outside the gene matches. Per the germline V gene, CDR1 is KGHDR and CDR2 is SFDVKD. The CDR3 region has the DNA TGTGCCACCAGTGATAGCGGGGGGGCTAGCACAGATACGCAGTATTTT. Protein product: CATSDSGGASTDTQYF.

As concerns this clonotype: A read error may account for a junction end that differs from germline. The chain joins TRBV2 to TRBJ1-1; tentatively, D is TRBD1 (5 bases). The CDR3 contains 14 residues. CDR1 SNHLY and CDR2 FYNNEI come from the germline V gene. The CDR3 sequence is CASREDGHSTEAFF. CDR3 bases: TGTGCCAGCCGTGAGGACGGACACAGCACTGAAGCTTTCTTT.

This clonotype has only a few counts. The V gene is TRBV7-2, the J gene TRBJ2-3; no firm D call. Per the germline V gene, CDR1 is SGHTA and CDR2 is FQGNSA. Trimming stripped 5 bases from V and 5 bases from J, with 14 bases between. The CDR3 sequence is 14 residues long. CDR3 sequence (DNA): TGTGCCAGCAGCGCCCCGTGGGCAGAAGATACGCAGTATTTT. This codes for CASSAPWAEDTQYF.

This clonotype was observed a handful of times. The rearrangement joins TRBV5-5 to TRBJ2-7; D perhaps matches TRBD2 (6 bases). This CDR3 is 13 amino acids long. CDR1 is SGHKS, CDR2 YYEKEE, per germline (reference sequence). CDR3 nucleotide sequence: TGTGCCAGCAGCTTGCCGGAGGGGCCCTTTGAGCACGTC. This sequence encodes CASSLPEGPFEHV.

The rearrangement joins TRBV7-3 to TRBJ2-1; D ambiguous. Looked up from germline, CDR1 is SGHTA and CDR2 is FQGTGA. CDR3 length: 14 amino acids. V was shortened by 3 bases and J by 2 bases, with 8 bases between the two germline ends. CDR3 in amino acids: CASSFDRTYNEQFF. CDR3 DNA sequence: TGTGCCAGCAGCTTCGACCGGACCTACAATGAGCAGTTCTTC.

This chain links TRBV6-1 with TRBJ1-2; D is unresolved. V lost 4 bases to trimming and J lost 2 bases, with 5 bases between them. Per germline, CDR1 MNHNS and CDR2 SASEGT. This CDR3 comprises 12 residues. The CDR3 DNA follows: TGTGCCAGCAGTGTGCAGAACTATGGCTACACCTTC. Encoded protein: CASSVQNYGYTF.

The V gene is TRBV18, the J gene TRBJ2-5; D ambiguous. The germline gives CDR1 KGHSH, CDR2 LQKENI. The CDR3 consists of 13 residues. Deletions cut 3 bases from V and 1 base from J, with 6 bases between. CDR3 in amino acids: CASSPLPQETQYF. The CDR3 DNA sequence: TGTGCCAGCTCACCCCTGCCCCAAGAGACCCAGTACTTC.

V gene TRBV5-1 combines with J gene TRBJ2-2; weak D call: TRBD1 (6 bases). V dropped 4 bases and J dropped 3 bases, with 13 bases sitting between them. Germline V gives CDR1 SGHRS, CDR2 YFSETQ. This CDR3 is built from 15 residues. CDR3 nucleotides: TGCGCCAGCAGCCCAGGGGTTTCGGACACCGGGGAGCTGTTTTTT. It specifies CASSPGVSDTGELFF.

The genes are TRBV7-2 and TRBJ2-5; weak D call: TRBD1 (5 bases). CDR1 is SGHTA, CDR2 FQGNSA, per germline. The CDR3 sequence is 15 residues long. V shed 3 bases and J shed 1 base, with 12 bases lying between them. The chain's CDR3 is CASSFSTVIQETQYF. CDR3 nucleotide sequence: TGTGCCAGCAGCTTTTCGACAGTTATCCAAGAGACCCAGTACTTC.

This clonotype showed up just a few times. The V call is TRBV4-1, the J call TRBJ2-2, with TRBD1 matching over 10 bases. The germline V gene has CDR1 MGHRA and CDR2 YSYEKL. The CDR3 is 12 residues long. The CDR3 nucleotides are TGCGGACAGGGGGCGGTAAACGGGGAGCTGTTTTTT. This encodes CGQGAVNGELFF.

The V call is TRBV28, the J call TRBJ1-1; the D gene is possibly TRBD1 (6 bases). Germline CDR1 MDHEN, CDR2 SYDVKM. CDR3 length equals 18 residues. V was trimmed by 8 bases and J by 10 bases, leaving 35 bases between them. Written as DNA, the CDR3 is TGTGCCAGCTTCCTTAAATTGAGGATACAGGGACGTAAATCGGGAGCTTTCTTT. Protein sequence: CASFLKLRIQGRKSGAFF.

The table lists this clonotype with a few counts. V and J are TRBV20-1 and TRBJ2-1, with D maybe TRBD1 (5 bases). Trimming removed 5 bases from V and 0 bases from J, with 11 bases in between. The CDR3 consists of 14 residues. In germline, CDR1 is DFQATT, CDR2 SNEGSKA (reference sequence). This CDR3 is CSAQGTGSYNEQFF. Here the CDR3 DNA reads TGCAGTGCTCAGGGCACCGGCTCCTACAATGAGCAGTTCTTC.